The 26 T cell receptor beta chains reported below all come from one sample, sequenced in a study of T-cell memory formation after mild COVID-19. A single record per CDR3 protein comes from TCRdb applying MiXCR to the 5' RACE reads. Seen here are fewer than 250,000 distinct CDR3 sequences, more than 25% observed once, and the top ten hold roughly 10%. Sequencing was carried out using PBMCs or a T cell subset sorted from them (not recorded which). The receptors originated from an adult woman who had mild COVID-19 (a few samples of this study predate the infection). Cell type and time point are not known.

The chain employs TRBV11-3 and TRBJ2-7; TRBD1 aligns across 7 bases. This CDR3 comprises 15 residues. J gave up 5 bases and V 5 bases, and 12 bases lay outside the gene matches. CDR1 is SGHNT, CDR2 YENEEA, per germline. The CDR3 protein is CASSDYGTESHEQYF. CDR3 DNA: TGTGCCAGCAGCGACTACGGGACAGAATCCCACGAGCAGTACTTC.

The rearrangement uses TRBV24-1 and TRBJ2-1; D perhaps matches TRBD2 (6 bases). Per the germline V gene, CDR1 is KGHDR and CDR2 is SFDVKD. Deletions cut 2 bases from V and 4 bases from J, with 20 bases between. The CDR3 has 18 residues. The CDR3 spells CATSDSLPTGGPYNEQFF. The CDR3 DNA follows: TGTGCCACCAGTGATTCCCTTCCTACAGGAGGGCCTTACAATGAGCAGTTCTTC.

This chain connects TRBV12-3 or TRBV12-4 to TRBJ2-2, with 8 positions matching TRBD1. This CDR3 is 14 amino acids long. V gave up 5 bases and J gave up 7 bases; unmatched junction bases: 6. CDR3 sequence (DNA): TGTGCCAGCAGTAGGGGACAGGCGGACGGGGAGCTGTTTTTT. Protein: CASSRGQADGELFF.

J is TRBJ2-1 and V is TRBV7-9; 15 positions agree with TRBD2. The CDR3 totals 17 residues. Germline values: CDR1 SEHNR, CDR2 FQNEAQ (reference sequence). Unmatched junction bases numbered 2, after V lost 1 base and J lost 4 bases. The CDR3 DNA sequence: TGTGCCAGCAGCTTAGGGACTAGCGGGAGGGCTTACAATGAGCAGTTCTTC. Translation gives CASSLGTSGRAYNEQFF.

This chain connects TRBV14 to TRBJ2-3; D may correspond to TRBD1 or TRBD2 (5 bases each). V shed 1 base and J shed 4 bases, with 15 bases lying between them. CDR1 and CDR2 from the germline V gene are SGHDN and FVKESK. The CDR3 is 16 residues long. This chain's CDR3 is CASSQGGVGSADTQYF. The DNA of the CDR3 is TGTGCCAGCAGCCAAGGAGGGGTCGGCTCAGCAGATACGCAGTATTTT.

In its sample, this clonotype was seen a few times. This chain uses TRBV24-1 with TRBJ2-3; D perhaps matches TRBD2 (5 bases). In germline, CDR1 is KGHDR, CDR2 SFDVKD. This CDR3 is built from 17 residues. With 4 bases removed from V and 0 bases from J, the gap between germline ends came to 16 bases. The chain's CDR3 is CATSDPPQPGSTDTQYF. The CDR3 coding sequence is TGTGCCACCAGTGACCCTCCCCAGCCGGGAAGCACAGATACGCAGTATTTT.

This sequence joins TRBV7-8 and TRBJ2-2, with 11 bases fitting TRBD2. V was clipped by 5 bases and J by 7 bases; unmatched bases: 6. The CDR3 sequence is 15 residues long. Germline loops: CDR1 SGHVS, CDR2 FQNEAQ. CDR3 coding DNA: TGTGCCAGCAGCGCAAGACTAGCGGGGCGCGGGGAGCTGTTTTTT. Its protein product is CASSARLAGRGELFF. Looking up the rest from reference TRBV7-8 and TRBJ2-2 gives the full variable domain: GAGVSQSPRYKVAKRGQDVALRCDPISGHVSLFWYQQALGQGPEFLTYFQNEAQLDKSGLPSDRFFAERPEGSVSTLKIQRTQQEDSAVYLCASSARLAGRGELFFGEGSRLTVL.

The gene calls are TRBV12-3 or TRBV12-4 and TRBJ2-1, with 9 nucleotides matching TRBD2. The CDR3 is made up of 18 amino acids. With V trimmed by 2 bases and J by 0 bases, 8 bases remained unmatched. This CDR3 reads CASSLRPGTSPSYNEQFF. The DNA for the CDR3 is TGTGCCAGCAGTTTACGCCCGGGGACTAGCCCCTCCTACAATGAGCAGTTCTTC.

This clonotype was recorded a few times. The chain is built from TRBV2 and TRBJ2-7; 8 bases align to TRBD2. The ends lost 6 bases at V and 2 bases at J; junction bases unmatched: 9. The germline CDR1 and CDR2 sequences are SNHLY and FYNNEI. The CDR3 covers 15 residues. Here the CDR3 reads CASRMPGLGTYEQYF. CDR3 DNA: TGTGCCAGCAGAATGCCGGGACTAGGAACCTACGAGCAGTACTTC.

The V call is TRBV7-6, the J call TRBJ2-7; 9 bases agree with TRBD2. The CDR3 totals 14 residues. Losses at the gene ends were 5 bases for V and 2 bases for J; bases not matched to a gene: 4. The germline V gene encodes CDR1 SGHVS and CDR2 FNYEAQ. CDR3 coding DNA: TGTGCCAGCAGCGCCGGGACTAGCACCTACGAGCAGTACTTC. Residues: CASSAGTSTYEQYF.

This chain connects TRBV2 to TRBJ2-3; 11 nucleotides match TRBD2. Germline V CDR1 and CDR2: SNHLY, FYNNEI. Germline trimming cut 5 bases from V and 2 bases from J; bases unmatched to any gene: 9. The CDR3 sequence is 17 residues long. CDR3 sequence reads: CASSPRGTSGYTDTQYF. CDR3 sequence (DNA): TGTGCCAGCAGTCCACGAGGGACTAGCGGATACACAGATACGCAGTATTTT.

The chain couples TRBV5-1 to TRBJ2-7; D uncertain. V dropped 0 bases and J dropped 6 bases, with 13 bases sitting between them. The CDR3 length is 14 residues. Germline V gene lookup returns CDR1 SGHRS and CDR2 YFSETQ. The chain's CDR3 is CASSLVSAASEQYF. CDR3 nucleotides: TGCGCCAGCAGCTTGGTGTCGGCAGCTTCCGAGCAGTACTTC.

This chain links TRBV5-1 with TRBJ2-7; D is perhaps TRBD1 (6 bases). The germline CDR1 and CDR2 sequences are SGHRS and YFSETQ. V was shortened by 3 bases and J by 2 bases, with 12 bases between the two germline ends. The CDR3 spans 14 residues. The CDR3 DNA follows: TGCGCCAGCAGCTCCGAAAACAGGGCCTACGAGCAGTACTTC. The encoded protein is CASSSENRAYEQYF.

A few counts support this clonotype. This sequence joins TRBV7-9 and TRBJ2-3; possible D gene TRBD2, 6 bases. V was pared by 11 bases and J by 3 bases, with 12 bases between. This CDR3 has 12 amino acids. Germline assignment: CDR1 SEHNR and CDR2 FQNEAQ (reference sequence). The CDR3 loop is CALSRGTDTQYF. DNA of the CDR3: TGTGCCTTGAGCCGGGGGACAGATACGCAGTATTTT.

The gene calls are TRBV19 and TRBJ2-5; D could derive from TRBD1 or TRBD2 (6 bases each). Trimming took 6 bases from V and 5 from J, leaving 19 bases between them. Germline CDR1 is LNHDA and CDR2 is SQIVND (reference sequence). This CDR3 comprises 15 residues. Written as DNA, the CDR3 is TGTGCCAGTAGCCGGTGGGGGGCACGTGGGGAGACCCAGTACTTC. It yields the protein CASSRWGARGETQYF.

This clonotype has more than one count but fewer than ten. CDR3: CATRGGGPGTEAFF. CDR3 nucleotide sequence: TGTGCCACCAGAGGGGGCGGGCCGGGCACTGAAGCTTTCTTT. This chain uses TRBV24-1 with TRBJ1-1; 7 bases map to TRBD1. Trimming removed 7 bases from V and 4 bases from J; junction bases left unmatched: 8. Germline V gene data show CDR1 as KGHDR and CDR2 as SFDVKD. CDR3 length: 14 amino acids.

This clonotype was counted only a few times. The chain links TRBV7-9 to TRBJ1-1; 8 bases match TRBD1. The germline V gene encodes CDR1 SEHNR and CDR2 FQNEAQ (reference sequence). The CDR3 is 19 residues long. V was pared by 2 bases and J by 4 bases, with 18 bases of the junction left unmatched. CDR3 amino acids: CASSLSPINNRGLSTEAFF. The CDR3 DNA is TGTGCCAGCAGCTTATCTCCGATAAATAACAGGGGGTTGAGCACTGAAGCTTTCTTT.

This clonotype was seen more than once but under ten times. The rearrangement uses TRBV9 and TRBJ2-2; 11 nucleotides align to TRBD2. CDR1 is SGDLS, CDR2 YYNGEE, per germline. V lost 0 bases to trimming and J lost 6 bases; unmatched junction nucleotides: 4. The CDR3 sequence is 16 residues long. The CDR3 is CASSVGTSGSAGELFF. The CDR3 coding sequence is TGTGCCAGCAGCGTAGGCACTAGCGGGAGTGCCGGGGAGCTGTTTTTT.

The chain employs TRBV4-1 and TRBJ1-5; possible D gene TRBD1, 5 bases. This CDR3 comprises 16 residues. CDR1 is MGHRA and CDR2 is YSYEKL in the germline V gene. The V end was cut by 1 base, the J end by 3 bases, with 13 bases between. CDR3 region: CASSQVGALDNQPQHF. CDR3 in DNA: TGCGCCAGCAGCCAAGTCGGGGCTCTTGACAATCAGCCCCAGCATTTT.

This clonotype was counted a few times. V gene TRBV12-3 or TRBV12-4 combines with J gene TRBJ1-1, with D uncertain. This CDR3 contains 13 residues. V lost 4 bases and J lost 3, with 9 bases in between. CDR3: CASSWRPDTEAFF. CDR3 DNA sequence: TGTGCCAGCAGTTGGCGCCCGGACACTGAAGCTTTCTTT.

This clonotype was counted between two and nine times. The gene calls are TRBV20-1 and TRBJ1-2; the match to TRBD1 covers 8 bases. The germline V gene has CDR1 DFQATT and CDR2 SNEGSKA (reference sequence). This CDR3 region has 10 residues. This CDR3 is CTVGGQGHTF. The DNA for the CDR3 is TGCACCGTGGGAGGACAGGGTCACACCTTC.

The chain uses TRBV2 and TRBJ2-2; D gene ambiguous. V lost 3 bases and J 3 bases, leaving 11 bases between the germline ends. Per the germline V gene, CDR1 is SNHLY and CDR2 is FYNNEI. The CDR3 length is 15 residues. As DNA, the CDR3 is TGTGCCAGCAGTGATCGCAGGAACTACACCGGGGAGCTGTTTTTT. Translated: CASSDRRNYTGELFF.

The rearrangement links TRBV7-9 to TRBJ1-4, with D hard to call. This CDR3 region has 16 residues. V was trimmed by 5 bases and J by 0 bases, leaving 13 bases between them. Germline-derived CDR1 and CDR2 are SEHNR and FQNEAQ (reference sequence). The CDR3 protein is CASSEVIRATNEKLFF. In DNA form, the CDR3 reads TGTGCCAGCAGCGAAGTGATCCGTGCAACTAATGAAAAACTGTTTTTT.

The J gene is TRBJ1-1, the V gene TRBV7-9; D is uncertain. The CDR3 consists of 13 residues. The germline V gene encodes CDR1 SEHNR and CDR2 FQNEAQ (reference sequence). Trimming shortened V by 5 bases and J by 11 bases, and 18 bases separated the two germline ends. The CDR3 is CASSPNQRSVAFF. In DNA, the CDR3 is TGTGCCAGCAGCCCCAACCAGCGGTCGGTGGCTTTCTTT. Full variable domain (outside the CDR3, taken from reference TRBV7-9 and TRBJ1-1): DTGVSQNPRHKITKRGQNVTFRCDPISEHNRLYWYRQTLGQGPEFLTYFQNEAQLEKSRLLSDRFSAERPKGSFSTLEIQRTEQGDSAMYLCASSPNQRSVAFFGQGTRLTVV.

This clonotype was observed a handful of times. The genes are TRBV11-2 and TRBJ2-1, with 12 bases that match TRBD2. Unmatched junction bases numbered 5, after V lost 5 bases and J lost 6 bases. CDR1 SGHAT and CDR2 FQNNGV come from the germline V gene. This CDR3 has 15 residues. The CDR3 DNA follows: TGTGCCAGCAGCGATACTAGCGGGAGGTTCAATGAGCAGTTCTTC. Its protein product is CASSDTSGRFNEQFF.

There are a few counts of this clonotype. The rearrangement links TRBV4-2 to TRBJ1-1; TRBD1 matches 10 bases. The CDR3 spans 16 residues. Germline lookup yields CDR1 LGHNA and CDR2 YNFKEQ. J gave up 1 base and V 4 bases, and 6 bases lay outside the gene matches. In nucleotides, the CDR3 is TGTGCCAGCAGCCGCCAGGGACAGGGGAAGAACACTGAAGCTTTCTTT. The encoded protein is CASSRQGQGKNTEAFF.